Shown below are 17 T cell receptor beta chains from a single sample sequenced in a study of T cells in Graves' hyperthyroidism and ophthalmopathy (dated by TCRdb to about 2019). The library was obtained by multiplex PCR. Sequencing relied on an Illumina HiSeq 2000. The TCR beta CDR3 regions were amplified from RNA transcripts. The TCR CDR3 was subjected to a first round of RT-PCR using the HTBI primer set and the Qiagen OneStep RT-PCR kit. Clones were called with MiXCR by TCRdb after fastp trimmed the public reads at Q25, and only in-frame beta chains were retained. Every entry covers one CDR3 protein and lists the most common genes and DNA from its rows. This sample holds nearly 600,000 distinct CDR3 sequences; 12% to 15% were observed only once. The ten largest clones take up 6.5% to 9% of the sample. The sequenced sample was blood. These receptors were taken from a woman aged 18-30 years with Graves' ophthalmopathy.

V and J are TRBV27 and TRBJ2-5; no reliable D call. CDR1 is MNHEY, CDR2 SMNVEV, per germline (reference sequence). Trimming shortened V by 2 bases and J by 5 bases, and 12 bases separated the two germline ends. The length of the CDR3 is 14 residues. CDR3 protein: CASSLSQYWETQYF. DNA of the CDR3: TGTGCCAGCAGTTTAAGTCAGTACTGGGAGACCCAGTACTTC.

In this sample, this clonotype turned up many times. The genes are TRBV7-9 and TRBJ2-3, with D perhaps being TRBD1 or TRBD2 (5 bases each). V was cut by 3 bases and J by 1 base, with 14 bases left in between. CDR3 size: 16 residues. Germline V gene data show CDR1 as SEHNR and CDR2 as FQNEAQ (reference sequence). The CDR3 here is CASSFSGLTRTDTQYF. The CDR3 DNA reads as TGTGCCAGCAGCTTCTCGGGGCTAACACGCACAGATACGCAGTATTTT.

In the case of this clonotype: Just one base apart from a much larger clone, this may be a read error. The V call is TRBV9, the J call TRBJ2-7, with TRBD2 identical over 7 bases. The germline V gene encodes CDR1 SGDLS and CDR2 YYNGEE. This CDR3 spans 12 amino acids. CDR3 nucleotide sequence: TGTGCCAGCGGGCGGGAGACCTACGAGCAGTGCTTC. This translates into CASGRETYEQCF.

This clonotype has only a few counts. CDR3 sequence (DNA): TGTGCCAGCAGTTTGTTGGGGCAGGGGATCACTGAAGCTTTCTTT. It codes for CASSLLGQGITEAFF. The rearrangement links TRBV28 to TRBJ1-1, with a weak D call TRBD1 (6 bases). CDR1 is MDHEN, CDR2 SYDVKM, per germline. Trimming shortened V by 3 bases and J by 4 bases, and 15 bases separated the two germline ends. This CDR3 is built from 15 residues.

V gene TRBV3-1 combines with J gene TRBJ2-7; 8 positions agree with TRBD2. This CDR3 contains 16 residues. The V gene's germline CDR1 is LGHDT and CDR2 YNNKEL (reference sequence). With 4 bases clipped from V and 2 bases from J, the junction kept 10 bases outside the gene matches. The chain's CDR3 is CASSPTPGRGAYEQYF. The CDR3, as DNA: TGTGCCAGCAGCCCCACGCCTGGGCGGGGGGCCTACGAGCAGTACTTC.

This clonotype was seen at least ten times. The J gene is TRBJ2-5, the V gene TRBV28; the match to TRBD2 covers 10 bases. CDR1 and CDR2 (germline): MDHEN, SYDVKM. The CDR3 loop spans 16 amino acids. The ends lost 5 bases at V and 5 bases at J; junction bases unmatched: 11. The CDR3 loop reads CASSPHVPSGSETQYF. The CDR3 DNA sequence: TGTGCCAGCAGTCCCCATGTTCCTAGCGGGAGTGAGACCCAGTACTTC.

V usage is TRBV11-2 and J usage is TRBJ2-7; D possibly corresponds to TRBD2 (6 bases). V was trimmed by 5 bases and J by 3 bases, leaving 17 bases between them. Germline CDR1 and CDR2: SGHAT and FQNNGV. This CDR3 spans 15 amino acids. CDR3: CASSLPRERGYEQYF. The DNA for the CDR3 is TGTGCCAGCAGCCTTCCCCGGGAGAGGGGCTACGAGCAGTACTTC.

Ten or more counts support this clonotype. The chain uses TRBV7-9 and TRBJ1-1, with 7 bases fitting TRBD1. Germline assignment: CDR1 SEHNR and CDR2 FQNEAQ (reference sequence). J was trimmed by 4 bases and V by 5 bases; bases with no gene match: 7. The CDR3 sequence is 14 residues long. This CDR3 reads CASSPDRLGTEAFF. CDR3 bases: TGTGCCAGCAGCCCGGACAGGCTAGGCACTGAAGCTTTCTTT.

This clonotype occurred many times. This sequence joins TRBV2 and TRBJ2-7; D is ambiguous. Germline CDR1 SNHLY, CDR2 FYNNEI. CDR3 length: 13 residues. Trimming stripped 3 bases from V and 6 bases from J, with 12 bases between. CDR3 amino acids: CASSDRLSFEQYF. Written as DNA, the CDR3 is TGTGCCAGCAGTGACCGTCTGAGTTTCGAGCAGTACTTC.

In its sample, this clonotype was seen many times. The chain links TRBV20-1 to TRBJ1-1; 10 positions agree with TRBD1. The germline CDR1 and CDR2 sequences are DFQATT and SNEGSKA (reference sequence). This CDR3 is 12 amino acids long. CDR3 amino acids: CSTGDRGTEAFF. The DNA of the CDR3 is TGCAGCACCGGGGACAGGGGCACTGAAGCTTTCTTT.

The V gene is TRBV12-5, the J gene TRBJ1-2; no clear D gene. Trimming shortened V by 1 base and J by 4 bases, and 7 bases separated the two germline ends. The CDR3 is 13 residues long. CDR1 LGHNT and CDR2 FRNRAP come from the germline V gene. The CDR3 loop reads CASGLAGSYGYTF. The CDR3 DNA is TGTGCTAGTGGTTTGGCAGGTTCCTATGGCTACACCTTC. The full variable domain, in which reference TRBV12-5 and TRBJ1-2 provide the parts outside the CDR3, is DARVTQTPRHKVTEMGQEVTMRCQPILGHNTVFWYRQTMMQGLELLAYFRNRAPLDDSGMPKDRFSAEMPDATLATLKIQPSEPRDSAVYFCASGLAGSYGYTFGSGTRLTVV.

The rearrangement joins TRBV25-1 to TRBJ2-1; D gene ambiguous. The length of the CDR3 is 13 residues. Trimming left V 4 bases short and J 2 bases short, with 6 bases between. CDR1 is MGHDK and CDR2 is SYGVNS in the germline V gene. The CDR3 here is CASSGWTYNEQFF. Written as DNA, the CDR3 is TGTGCCAGCAGTGGGTGGACCTACAATGAGCAGTTCTTC. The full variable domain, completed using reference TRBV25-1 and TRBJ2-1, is EADIYQTPRYLVIGTGKKITLECSQTMGHDKMYWYQQDPGMELHLIHYSYGVNSTEKGDLSSESTVSRIRTEHFPLTLESARPSHTSQYLCASSGWTYNEQFFGPGTRLTVL.

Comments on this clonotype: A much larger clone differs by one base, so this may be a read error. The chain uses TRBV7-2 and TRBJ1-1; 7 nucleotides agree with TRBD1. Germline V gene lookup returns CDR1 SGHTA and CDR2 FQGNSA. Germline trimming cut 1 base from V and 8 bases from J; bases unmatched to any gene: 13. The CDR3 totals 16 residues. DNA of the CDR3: TGTGCCAGCAGCTTAGATCTCAGGGGGGGGGAGGTAGAAGCTTTCTTT. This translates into CASSLDLRGGEVEAFF. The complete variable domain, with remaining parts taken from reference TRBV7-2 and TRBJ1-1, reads GAGVSQSPSNKVTEKGKDVELRCDPISGHTALYWYRQSLGQGLEFLIYFQGNSAPDKSGLPSDRFSAERTGGSVSTLTIQRTQQEDSAVYLCASSLDLRGGEVEAFFGQGTRLTVV.

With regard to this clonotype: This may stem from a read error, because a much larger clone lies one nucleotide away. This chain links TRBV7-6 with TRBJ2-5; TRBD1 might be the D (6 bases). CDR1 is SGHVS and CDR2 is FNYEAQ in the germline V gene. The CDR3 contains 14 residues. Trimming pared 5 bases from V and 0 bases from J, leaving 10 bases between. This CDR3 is CASSPTGNQETQYF. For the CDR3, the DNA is TGTGCCAGCAGCCCCACAGGGAACCAAGAGACCCAGTACTTC.

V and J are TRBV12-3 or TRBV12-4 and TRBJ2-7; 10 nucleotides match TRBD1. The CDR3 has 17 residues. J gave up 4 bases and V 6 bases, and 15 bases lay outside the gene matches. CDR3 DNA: TGTGCCAGCAGCCCAACCCCCGGGACAGGGGAGACATACGAGCAGTACTTC. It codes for CASSPTPGTGETYEQYF.

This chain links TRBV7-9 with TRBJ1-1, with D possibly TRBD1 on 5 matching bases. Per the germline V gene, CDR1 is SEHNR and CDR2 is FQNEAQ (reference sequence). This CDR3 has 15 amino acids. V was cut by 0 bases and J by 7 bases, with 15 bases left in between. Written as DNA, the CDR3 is TGTGCCAGCAGCTTAGCCCCCCCTTACAGGAGTGAAGCTTTCTTT. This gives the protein CASSLAPPYRSEAFF. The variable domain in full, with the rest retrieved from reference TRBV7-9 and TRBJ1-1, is DTGVSQNPRHKITKRGQNVTFRCDPISEHNRLYWYRQTLGQGPEFLTYFQNEAQLEKSRLLSDRFSAERPKGSFSTLEIQRTEQGDSAMYLCASSLAPPYRSEAFFGQGTRLTVV.

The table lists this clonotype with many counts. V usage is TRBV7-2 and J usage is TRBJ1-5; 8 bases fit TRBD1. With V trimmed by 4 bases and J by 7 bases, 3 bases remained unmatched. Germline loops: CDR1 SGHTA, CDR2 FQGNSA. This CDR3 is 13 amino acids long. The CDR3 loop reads CASSSQGGQPQHF. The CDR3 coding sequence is TGTGCCAGCAGCTCACAGGGGGGGCAGCCCCAGCATTTT.